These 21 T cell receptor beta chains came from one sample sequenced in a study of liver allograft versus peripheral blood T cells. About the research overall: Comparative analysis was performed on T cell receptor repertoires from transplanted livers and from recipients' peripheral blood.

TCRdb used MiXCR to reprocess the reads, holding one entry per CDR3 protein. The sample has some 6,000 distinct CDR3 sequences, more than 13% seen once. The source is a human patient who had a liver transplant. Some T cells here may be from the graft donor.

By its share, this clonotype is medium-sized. CDR3 loop: CATSEGGFNYGYTF. CDR3 coding DNA: TGTGCCACCTCCGAGGGAGGTTTTAACTATGGCTACACCTTC. The chain uses TRBV6-1 and TRBJ1-2; D is unclear. This CDR3 comprises 14 residues. From germline, CDR1 is MNHNS and CDR2 SASEGT. Trimming left V 10 bases short and J 1 base short, with 16 bases between.

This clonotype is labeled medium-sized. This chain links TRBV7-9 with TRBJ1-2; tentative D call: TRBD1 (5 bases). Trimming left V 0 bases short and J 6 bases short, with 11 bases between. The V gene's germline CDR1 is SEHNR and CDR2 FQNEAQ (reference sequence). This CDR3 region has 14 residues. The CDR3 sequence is CASSLAGAAHGYTF. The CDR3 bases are TGTGCCAGCAGCTTAGCTGGGGCAGCTCATGGCTACACCTTC.

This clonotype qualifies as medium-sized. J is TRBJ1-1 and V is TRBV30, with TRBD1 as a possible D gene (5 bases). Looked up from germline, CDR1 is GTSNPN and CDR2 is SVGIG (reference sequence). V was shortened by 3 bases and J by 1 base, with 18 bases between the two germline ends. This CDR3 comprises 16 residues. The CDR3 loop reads CAWRWGRSVRNTEAFF. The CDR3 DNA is TGTGCCTGGAGGTGGGGGAGAAGTGTTCGGAACACTGAAGCTTTCTTT. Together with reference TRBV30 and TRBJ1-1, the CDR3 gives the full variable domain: SQTIHQWPATLVQPVGSPLSLECTVEGTSNPNLYWYRQAAGRGLQLLFYSVGIGQISSEVPQNLSASRPQDRQFILSSKKLLLSDSGFYLCAWRWGRSVRNTEAFFGQGTRLTVV.

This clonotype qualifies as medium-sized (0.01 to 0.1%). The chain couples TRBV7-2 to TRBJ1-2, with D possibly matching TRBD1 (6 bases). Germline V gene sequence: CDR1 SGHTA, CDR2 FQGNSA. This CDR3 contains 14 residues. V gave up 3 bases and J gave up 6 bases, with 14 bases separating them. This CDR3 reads CASSFVGGNNGYTF. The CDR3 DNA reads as TGTGCCAGCAGCTTCGTCGGGGGCAACAATGGCTACACCTTC.

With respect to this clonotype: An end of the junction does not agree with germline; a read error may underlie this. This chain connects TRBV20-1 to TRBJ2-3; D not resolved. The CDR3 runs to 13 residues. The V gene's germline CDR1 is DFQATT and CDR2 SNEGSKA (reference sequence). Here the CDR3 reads CNAPPRVTDTQYF. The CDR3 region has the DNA TGCAATGCTCCTCCCCGAGTAACAGATACGCAGTATTTT.

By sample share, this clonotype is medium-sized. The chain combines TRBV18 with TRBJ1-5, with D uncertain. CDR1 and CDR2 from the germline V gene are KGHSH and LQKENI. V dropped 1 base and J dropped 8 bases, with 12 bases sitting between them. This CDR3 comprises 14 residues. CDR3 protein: CASSPQIGREPQHF. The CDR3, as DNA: TGTGCCAGCTCACCACAAATCGGAAGGGAGCCCCAGCATTTT.

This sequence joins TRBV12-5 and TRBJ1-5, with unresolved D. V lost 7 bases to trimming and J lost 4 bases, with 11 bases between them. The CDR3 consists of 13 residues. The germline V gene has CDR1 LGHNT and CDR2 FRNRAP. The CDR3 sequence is CASARQTNQPQHF. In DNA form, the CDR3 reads TGTGCTAGTGCCAGGCAGACGAATCAGCCCCAGCATTTT.

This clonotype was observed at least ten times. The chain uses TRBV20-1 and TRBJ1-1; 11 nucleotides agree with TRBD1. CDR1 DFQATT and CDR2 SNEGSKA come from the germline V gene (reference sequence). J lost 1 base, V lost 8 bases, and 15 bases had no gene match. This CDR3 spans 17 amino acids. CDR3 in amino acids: CSPGQGAADSSNTEAFF. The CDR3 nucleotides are TGCAGTCCTGGACAGGGGGCGGCGGATTCATCGAACACTGAAGCTTTCTTT.

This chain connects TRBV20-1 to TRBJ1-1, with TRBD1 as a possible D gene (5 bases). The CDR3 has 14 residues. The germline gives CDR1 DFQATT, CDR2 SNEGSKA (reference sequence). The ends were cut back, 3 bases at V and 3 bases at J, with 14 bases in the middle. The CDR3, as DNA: TGCAGTGCTAGTAAGGTCGCGGGGGACACTGAAGCTTTCTTT. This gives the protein CSASKVAGDTEAFF.

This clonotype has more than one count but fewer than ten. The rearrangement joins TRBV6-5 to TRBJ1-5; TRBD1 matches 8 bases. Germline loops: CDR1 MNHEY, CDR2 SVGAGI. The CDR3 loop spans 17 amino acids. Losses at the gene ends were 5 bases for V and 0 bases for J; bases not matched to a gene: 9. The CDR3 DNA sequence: TGTGCCAGCAGTGGACAGGGAGTGACCTATAGCAATCAGCCCCAGCATTTT. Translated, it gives CASSGQGVTYSNQPQHF.

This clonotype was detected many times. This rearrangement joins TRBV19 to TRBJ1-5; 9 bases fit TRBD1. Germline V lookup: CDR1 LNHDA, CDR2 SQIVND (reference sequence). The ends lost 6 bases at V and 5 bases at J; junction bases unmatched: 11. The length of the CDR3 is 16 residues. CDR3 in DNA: TGTGCCAGTAGCGAGGGCGTACAGGGGGCGTATCAGCCCCAGCATTTT. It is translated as CASSEGVQGAYQPQHF.

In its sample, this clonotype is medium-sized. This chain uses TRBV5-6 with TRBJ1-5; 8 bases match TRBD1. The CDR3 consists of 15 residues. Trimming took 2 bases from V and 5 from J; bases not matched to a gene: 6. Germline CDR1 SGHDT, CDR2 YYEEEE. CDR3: CASSLLAGGHQPQHF. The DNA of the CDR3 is TGTGCCAGCAGCTTACTTGCAGGGGGCCATCAGCCCCAGCATTTT.

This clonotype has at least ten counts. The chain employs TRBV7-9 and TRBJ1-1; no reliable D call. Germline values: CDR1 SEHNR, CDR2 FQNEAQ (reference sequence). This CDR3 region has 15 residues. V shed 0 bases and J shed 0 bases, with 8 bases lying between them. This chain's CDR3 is CASSLALGMNTEAFF. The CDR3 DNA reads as TGTGCCAGCAGCTTAGCGCTGGGGATGAACACTGAAGCTTTCTTT. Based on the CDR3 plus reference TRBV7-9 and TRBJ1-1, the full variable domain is DTGVSQNPRHKITKRGQNVTFRCDPISEHNRLYWYRQTLGQGPEFLTYFQNEAQLEKSRLLSDRFSAERPKGSFSTLEIQRTEQGDSAMYLCASSLALGMNTEAFFGQGTRLTVV.

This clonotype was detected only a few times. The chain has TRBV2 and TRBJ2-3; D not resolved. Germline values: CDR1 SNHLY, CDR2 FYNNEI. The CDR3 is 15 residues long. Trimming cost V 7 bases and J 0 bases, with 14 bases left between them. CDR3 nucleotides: TGTGCCAGCAAGGTCCGAGAGACTAGCACAGATACGCAGTATTTT. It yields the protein CASKVRETSTDTQYF.

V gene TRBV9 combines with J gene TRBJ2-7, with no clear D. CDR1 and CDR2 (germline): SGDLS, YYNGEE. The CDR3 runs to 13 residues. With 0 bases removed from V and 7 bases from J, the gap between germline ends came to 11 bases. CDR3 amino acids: CASSVGVVREQYF. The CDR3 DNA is TGTGCCAGCAGCGTAGGAGTTGTAAGGGAGCAGTACTTC.

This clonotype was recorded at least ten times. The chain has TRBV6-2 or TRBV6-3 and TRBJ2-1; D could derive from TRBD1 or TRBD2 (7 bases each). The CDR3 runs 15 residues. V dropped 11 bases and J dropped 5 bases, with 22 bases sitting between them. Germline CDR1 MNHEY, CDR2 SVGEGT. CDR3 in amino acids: CASRWGRGRNNEQFF. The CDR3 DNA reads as TGTGCCTCCCGGTGGGGGAGGGGGCGAAACAATGAGCAGTTCTTC.

The CDR3, as DNA: TGTGCCAGCAGTTTACGGACTAGCGGGAGCGACAATGAGCAGTTCTTC. Protein sequence: CASSLRTSGSDNEQFF. This sequence joins TRBV12-3 or TRBV12-4 and TRBJ2-1, with TRBD2 matching over 13 bases. V lost 2 bases, J lost 5 bases, and 3 bases stayed unmatched. The length of the CDR3 is 16 residues.

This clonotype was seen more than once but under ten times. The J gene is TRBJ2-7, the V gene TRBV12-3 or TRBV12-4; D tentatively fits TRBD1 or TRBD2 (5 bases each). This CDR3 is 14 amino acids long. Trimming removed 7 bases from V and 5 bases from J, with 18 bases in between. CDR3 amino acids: CASTKGQGVNEQYF. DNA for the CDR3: TGTGCCAGCACCAAAGGGCAGGGAGTCAACGAGCAGTACTTC.

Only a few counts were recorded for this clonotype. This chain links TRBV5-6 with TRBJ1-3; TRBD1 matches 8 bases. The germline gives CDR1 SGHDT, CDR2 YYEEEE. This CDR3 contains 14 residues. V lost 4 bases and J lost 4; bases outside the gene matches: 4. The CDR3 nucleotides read TGTGCCAGCAGCCCCGGGACAGGCGGAAACACCATATATTTT. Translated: CASSPGTGGNTIYF.

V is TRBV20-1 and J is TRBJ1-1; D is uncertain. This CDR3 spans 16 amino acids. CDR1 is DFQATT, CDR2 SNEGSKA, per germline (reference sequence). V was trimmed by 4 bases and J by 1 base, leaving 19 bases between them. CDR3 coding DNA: TGCAGTGCTATCCGACCCACCCGGTTGGCGAACACTGAAGCTTTCTTT. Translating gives CSAIRPTRLANTEAFF.

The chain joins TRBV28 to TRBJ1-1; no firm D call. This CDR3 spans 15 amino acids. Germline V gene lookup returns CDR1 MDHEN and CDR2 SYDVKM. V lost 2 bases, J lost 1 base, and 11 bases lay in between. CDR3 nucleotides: TGTGCCAGCAGTTTAAGTTCCCACGCGAACACTGAAGCTTTCTTT. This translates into CASSLSSHANTEAFF.